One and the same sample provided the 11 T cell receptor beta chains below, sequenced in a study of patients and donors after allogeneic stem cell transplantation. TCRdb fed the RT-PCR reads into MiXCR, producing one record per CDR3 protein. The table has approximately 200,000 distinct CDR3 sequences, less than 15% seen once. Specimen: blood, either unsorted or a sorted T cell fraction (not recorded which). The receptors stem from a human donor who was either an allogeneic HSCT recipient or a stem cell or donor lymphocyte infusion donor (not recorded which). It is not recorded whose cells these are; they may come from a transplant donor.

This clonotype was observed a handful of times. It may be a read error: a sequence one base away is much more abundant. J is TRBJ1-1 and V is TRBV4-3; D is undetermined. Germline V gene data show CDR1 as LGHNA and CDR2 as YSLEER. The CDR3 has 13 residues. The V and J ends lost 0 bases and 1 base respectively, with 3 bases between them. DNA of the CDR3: TGCGCCAGCAGCCAAGAACAGAACACTGAAGCTTTCTTT. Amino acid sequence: CASSQEQNTEAFF.

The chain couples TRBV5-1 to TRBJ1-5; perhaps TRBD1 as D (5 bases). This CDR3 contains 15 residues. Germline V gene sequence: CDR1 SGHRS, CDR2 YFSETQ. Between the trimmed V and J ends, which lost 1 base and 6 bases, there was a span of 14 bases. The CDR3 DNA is TGCGCCAGCAGCTTGCAGGGAGGGGTCAGTCAGCCCCAGCATTTT. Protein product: CASSLQGGVSQPQHF.

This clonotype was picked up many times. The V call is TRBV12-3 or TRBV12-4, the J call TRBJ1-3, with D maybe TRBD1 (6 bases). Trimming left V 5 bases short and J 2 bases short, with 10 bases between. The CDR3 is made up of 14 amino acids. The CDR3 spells CASSRAGAGNTIYF. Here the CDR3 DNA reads TGTGCCAGCAGTCGCGCAGGGGCTGGAAACACCATATATTTT.

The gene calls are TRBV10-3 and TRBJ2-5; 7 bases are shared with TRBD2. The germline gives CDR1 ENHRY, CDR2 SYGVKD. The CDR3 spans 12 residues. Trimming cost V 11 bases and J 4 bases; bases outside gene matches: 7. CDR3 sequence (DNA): TGTGCCGGGGGGGTCGGAGGAGAGACCCAGTACTTC. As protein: CAGGVGGETQYF.

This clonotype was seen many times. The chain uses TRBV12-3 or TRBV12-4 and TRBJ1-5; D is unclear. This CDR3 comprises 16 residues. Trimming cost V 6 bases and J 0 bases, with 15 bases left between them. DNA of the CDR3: TGTGCCAGCAGCCTTGTGGGGTTACTTAGCAATCAGCCCCAGCATTTT. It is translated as CASSLVGLLSNQPQHF.

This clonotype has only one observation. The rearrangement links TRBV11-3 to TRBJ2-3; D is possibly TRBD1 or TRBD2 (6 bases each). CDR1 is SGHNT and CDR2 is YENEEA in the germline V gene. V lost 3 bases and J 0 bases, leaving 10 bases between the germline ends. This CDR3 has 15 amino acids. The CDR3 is CASSFGGQSTDTQYF. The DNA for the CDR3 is TGTGCCAGCAGCTTTGGGGGGCAAAGCACAGATACGCAGTATTTT.

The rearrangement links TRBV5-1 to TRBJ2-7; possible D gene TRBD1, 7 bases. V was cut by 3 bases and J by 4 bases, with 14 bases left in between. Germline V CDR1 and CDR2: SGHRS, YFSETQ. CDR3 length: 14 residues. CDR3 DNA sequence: TGCGCCAGCAGCTCAACATCAGGGGGGTACGAGCAGTACTTC. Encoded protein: CASSSTSGGYEQYF.

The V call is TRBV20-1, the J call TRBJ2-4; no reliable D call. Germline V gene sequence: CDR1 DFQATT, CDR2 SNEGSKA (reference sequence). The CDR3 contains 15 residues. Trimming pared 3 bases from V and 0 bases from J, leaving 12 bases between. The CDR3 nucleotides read TGCAGTGCTAGGAAGTTTGTGGGAGCCAAAAACATTCAGTACTTC. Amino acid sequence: CSARKFVGAKNIQYF.

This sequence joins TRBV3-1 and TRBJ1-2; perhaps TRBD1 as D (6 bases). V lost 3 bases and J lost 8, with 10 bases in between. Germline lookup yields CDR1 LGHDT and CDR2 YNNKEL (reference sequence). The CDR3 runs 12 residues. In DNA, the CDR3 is TGTGCCAGCAGCCACCGAGGGGGGGGCTACACCTTC. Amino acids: CASSHRGGGYTF. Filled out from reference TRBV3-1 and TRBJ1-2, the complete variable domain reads DTAVSQTPKYLVTQMGNDKSIKCEQNLGHDTMYWYKQDSKKFLKIMFSYNNKELIINETVPNRFSPKSPDKAHLNLHINSLELGDSAVYFCASSHRGGGYTFGSGTRLTVV.

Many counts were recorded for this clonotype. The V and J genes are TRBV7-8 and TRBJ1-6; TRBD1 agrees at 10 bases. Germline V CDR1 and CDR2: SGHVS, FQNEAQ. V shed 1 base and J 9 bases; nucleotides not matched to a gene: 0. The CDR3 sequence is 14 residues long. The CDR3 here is CASSLGTGGSPLHF. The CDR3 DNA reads TGTGCCAGCAGCTTAGGGACAGGGGGTTCACCCCTCCACTTT.

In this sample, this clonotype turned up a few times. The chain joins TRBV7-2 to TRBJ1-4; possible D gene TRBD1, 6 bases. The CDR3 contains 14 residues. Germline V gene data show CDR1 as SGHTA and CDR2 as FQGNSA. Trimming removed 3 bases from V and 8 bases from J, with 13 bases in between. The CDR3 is CASSFQGLGEKLFF. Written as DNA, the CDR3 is TGTGCCAGCAGCTTTCAGGGGCTTGGGGAAAAACTGTTTTTT.